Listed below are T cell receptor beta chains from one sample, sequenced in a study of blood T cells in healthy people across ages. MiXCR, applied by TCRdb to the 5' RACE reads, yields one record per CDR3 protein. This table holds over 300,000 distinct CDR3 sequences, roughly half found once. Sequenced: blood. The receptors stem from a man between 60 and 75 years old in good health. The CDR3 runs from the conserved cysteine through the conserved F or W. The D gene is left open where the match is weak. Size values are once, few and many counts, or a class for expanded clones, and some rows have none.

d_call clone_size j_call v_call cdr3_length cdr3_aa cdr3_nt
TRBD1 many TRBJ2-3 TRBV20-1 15 CSARLGTVFTDTQYF TGCAGTGCTAGACTCGGGACAGTTTTCACAGATACGCAGTATTTT
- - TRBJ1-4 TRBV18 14 CATLEGSPKGKLFF TGTGCCACCCTCGAAGGATCACCCAAGGGTAAACTGTTTTTT
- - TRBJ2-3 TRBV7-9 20 CASTNSRGADPRTSTDTQYF TGTGCCAGCACCAACTCGCGGGGCGCAGACCCGCGTACTAGCACAGATACGCAGTATTTT
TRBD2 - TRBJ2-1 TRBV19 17 CASRTSGGAVSYNEQFF TGTGCCAGCCGGACTAGCGGGGGGGCGGTATCCTACAATGAGCAGTTCTTC
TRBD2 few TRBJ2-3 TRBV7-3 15 CASSYFSGTTDTQYF TGTGCCAGCAGCTACTTTAGCGGGACCACAGATACGCAGTATTTT
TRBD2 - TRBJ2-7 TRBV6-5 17 CASSYRTSGRSSYEQYF TGTGCCAGCAGTTACAGAACTAGCGGGAGGTCATCCTACGAGCAGTACTTC
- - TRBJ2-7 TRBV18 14 CASSPSRGPGEQYF TGTGCCAGCTCTCCTAGCCGGGGTCCTGGCGAGCAGTACTTC
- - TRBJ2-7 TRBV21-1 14 CASGTCRVSYEQYF TGTGCCAGCGGTACGTGCAGGGTCTCCTACGAGCAGTACTTC
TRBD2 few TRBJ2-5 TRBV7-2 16 CASSLAGRGRQETQYF TGTGCCAGCAGCTTAGCGGGGAGGGGACGGCAAGAGACCCAGTACTTC
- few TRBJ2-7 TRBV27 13 CASSFRGRREQYF TGTGCCAGCAGTTTTCGTGGGAGGCGAGAGCAGTACTTC
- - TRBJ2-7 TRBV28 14 CASRALLSGYEQYF TGTGCCAGCAGAGCGCTGCTCTCCGGCTACGAGCAGTACTTC
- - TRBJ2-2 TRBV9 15 CASSALDRNTGELFF TGTGCCAGCAGCGCTCTCGACAGGAACACCGGGGAGCTGTTTTTT
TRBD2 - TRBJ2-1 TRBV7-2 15 CATQATSGRATEQFF TGTGCCACCCAGGCGACTAGCGGGAGGGCAACTGAGCAGTTCTTC
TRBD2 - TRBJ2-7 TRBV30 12 CALAGGRYEQYF TGTGCCTTAGCGGGAGGGAGGTACGAGCAGTACTTC
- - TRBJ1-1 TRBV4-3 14 CASSLGVMNTEAFF TGCGCCAGCAGCCTGGGGGTTATGAACACTGAAGCTTTCTTT
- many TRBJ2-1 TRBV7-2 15 CASSLGGGHYNEQFF TGTGCCAGCAGCTTAGGCGGGGGCCACTACAATGAGCAGTTCTTC
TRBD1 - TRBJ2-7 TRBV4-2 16 CASSQEEGAGLGEQYF TGTGCCAGCAGCCAAGAAGAGGGGGCAGGCCTCGGCGAGCAGTACTTC
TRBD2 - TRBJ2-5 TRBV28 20 CASSAILAGRRGVSQETQYF TGTGCCAGCAGTGCCATACTAGCGGGACGCCGCGGTGTTAGTCAAGAGACCCAGTACTTC
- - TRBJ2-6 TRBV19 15 CASSPVISGANVLTF TGTGCCAGTAGCCCCGTAATCTCTGGGGCCAACGTCCTGACTTTC
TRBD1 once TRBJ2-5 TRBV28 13 CASTGTVPETQYF TGTGCCAGCACCGGGACAGTGCCAGAGACCCAGTACTTC
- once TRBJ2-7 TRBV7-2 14 CASSQRASSYEQYF TGTGCCAGCAGCCAACGGGCTTCCTCCTACGAGCAGTACTTC
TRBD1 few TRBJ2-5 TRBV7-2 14 CASRVLTGAGTQYF TGTGCCAGCAGAGTACTGACAGGGGCGGGGACCCAGTACTTC
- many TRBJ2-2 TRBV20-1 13 CSARAPNTGELFF TGCAGTGCTAGAGCTCCGAACACCGGGGAGCTGTTTTTT
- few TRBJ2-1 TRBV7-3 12 CASSWRDLEQFF TGTGCCAGCAGCTGGCGGGACCTTGAGCAGTTCTTC
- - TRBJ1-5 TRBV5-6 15 CASSLLGNSNQPQHF TGTGCCAGCAGCTTGTTGGGGAATAGCAATCAGCCCCAGCATTTT
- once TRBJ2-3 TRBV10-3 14 CAIAGGQGTDTQYF TGTGCCATCGCCGGGGGGCAGGGCACAGATACGCAGTATTTT